The 29 T cell receptor beta chains given below trace back to one sample, sequenced in a study of blood T cell repertoires in COVID-19. This table comes from immunoSEQ multiplex PCR, and its TCRdb copy is limited to in-frame clones, with some not included. Of 300,000 to 350,000 clones listed, roughly 90% were seen once; the top ten hold about 8.9%. Source material: PBMCs or T cells enriched from blood (not recorded which). The receptors shown here come from a young woman who had recovered from COVID-19.

This chain uses TRBV5-1 with TRBJ2-5; D remains unclear. The CDR3 is 13 residues long. CDR1 is SGHRS and CDR2 is YFSETQ in the germline V gene. Trimming took 2 bases from V and 3 from J, leaving 8 bases between them. The CDR3 bases are TGCGCCAGCAGCTTTCCCGCGGAAGAGACCCAGTACTTC. It translates to CASSFPAEETQYF.

The chain uses TRBV7-6 and TRBJ1-3, with D unresolved. The CDR3 totals 15 residues. Germline CDR1 and CDR2: SGHVS and FNYEAQ. With 3 bases removed from V and 0 bases from J, the gap between germline ends came to 9 bases. The CDR3 DNA reads as TGTGCCAGCAGCTTGTGGTCAGGCTCTGGAAACACCATATATTTT. Its protein is CASSLWSGSGNTIYF.

The chain has TRBV19 and TRBJ1-5; possibly TRBD1 for D (5 bases). Germline V gene lookup returns CDR1 LNHDA and CDR2 SQIVND (reference sequence). V was pared by 5 bases and J by 4 bases, with 21 bases between. This CDR3 contains 17 residues. The DNA for the CDR3 is TGTGCCAGTAGTGTGACGGACACCCGAGCGTCTAATCAGCCCCAGCATTTT. It specifies CASSVTDTRASNQPQHF.

The chain is built from TRBV7-2 and TRBJ2-1, with 11 bases that match TRBD2. J lost 4 bases, V lost 6 bases, and 11 bases had no gene match. Per the germline V gene, CDR1 is SGHTA and CDR2 is FQGNSA. The CDR3 is 17 residues long. The CDR3 nucleotides read TGTGCCAGCAGACGAACTAGCGGGAGAGCCGGATACAATGAGCAGTTCTTC. It encodes CASRRTSGRAGYNEQFF.

CDR3 sequence (DNA): TGTGCCAGCAGGCGGGGTTCCAATCAGCCCCAGCATTTT. Amino acid sequence: CASRRGSNQPQHF. The J gene is TRBJ1-5, the V gene TRBV27; D unresolved. Germline V lookup: CDR1 MNHEY, CDR2 SMNVEV (reference sequence). V lost 6 bases, J lost 3 bases, and 9 bases lay in between. The CDR3 runs 13 residues.

The genes are TRBV5-1 and TRBJ1-6; 7 bases fit TRBD1. Per the germline V gene, CDR1 is SGHRS and CDR2 is YFSETQ. CDR3 length equals 15 residues. With V trimmed by 4 bases and J by 4 bases, 5 bases remained unmatched. The chain's CDR3 is CASSATGQYNSPLHF. The CDR3 nucleotides are TGCGCCAGCAGCGCTACGGGACAGTATAATTCACCCCTCCACTTT.

The chain employs TRBV19 and TRBJ2-2, with 9 bases lining up with TRBD2. Germline V gives CDR1 LNHDA, CDR2 SQIVND (reference sequence). The CDR3 totals 15 residues. V lost 5 bases, J lost 8 bases, and 9 bases stayed unmatched. The CDR3 loop reads CASSSVRGRGGELFF. The CDR3 nucleotides are TGTGCCAGTAGTTCGGTGCGCGGGAGGGGTGGGGAGCTGTTTTTT.

This chain connects TRBV18 to TRBJ1-3; TRBD1 matches 7 bases. In germline, CDR1 is KGHSH, CDR2 LQKENI. CDR3 length: 18 amino acids. Trimming removed 7 bases from V and 0 bases from J; junction bases left unmatched: 15. The chain's CDR3 is CASFNRAERGPSGNTIYF. The DNA of the CDR3 is TGTGCCAGCTTCAACAGGGCAGAAAGGGGGCCCTCTGGAAACACCATATATTTT.

The chain couples TRBV6-2 or TRBV6-3 to TRBJ2-2, with 10 bases that match TRBD1. V dropped 4 bases and J dropped 5; count of bases not matched to a gene: 1. Germline V gene lookup returns CDR1 MNHEY and CDR2 SVGEGT. The CDR3 totals 14 residues. The CDR3 nucleotides read TGTGCCAGCAGTTCGGGACAGGGGACCGGGGAGCTGTTTTTT. Translated, it gives CASSSGQGTGELFF.

The chain combines TRBV27 with TRBJ2-2, with D possibly TRBD1 on 5 matching bases. Trimming removed 8 bases at V and 7 bases at J, with 14 bases between. The CDR3 contains 13 residues. CDR1 is MNHEY and CDR2 is SMNVEV in the germline V gene (reference sequence). CDR3: CASLTESSGELFF. In DNA, the CDR3 is TGTGCCAGCCTGACAGAAAGCAGCGGGGAGCTGTTTTTT.

This clone was seen a handful of times. At the DNA level, this CDR3 is encoded by other sequences in the same sample as well. The chain couples TRBV5-1 to TRBJ1-3, with D possibly being TRBD1 (6 bases). The CDR3 contains 14 residues. Germline-derived CDR1 and CDR2 are SGHRS and YFSETQ. V lost 0 bases, J lost 2 bases, and 6 bases lay in between. This CDR3 reads CASSLDRAGNTIYF. Here the CDR3 DNA reads TGCGCCAGCAGCTTGGACAGGGCTGGAAACACCATATATTTT.

The rearrangement links TRBV5-4 to TRBJ1-1; no clear D gene. Germline-derived CDR1 and CDR2 are SGHNT and YYREEE (reference sequence). This CDR3 spans 13 amino acids. V lost 1 base and J 1 base, leaving 5 bases between the germline ends. The CDR3 bases are TGTGCCAGCAGCTTGACACCGAACACTGAAGCTTTCTTT. Translating it yields CASSLTPNTEAFF.

The chain uses TRBV3-1 (or the pseudogene TRBV3-2) and TRBJ1-2, with D possibly matching TRBD1 (5 bases). The CDR3 loop spans 14 amino acids. Trimming shortened V by 2 bases and J by 8 bases, and 15 bases separated the two germline ends. Germline CDR1 is LGHDT and CDR2 is YNNKEL (reference sequence). This chain's CDR3 is CASSQLVYGGGYTF. CDR3 in DNA: TGTGCCAGCAGCCAACTAGTTTACGGGGGAGGCTACACCTTC.

The V gene is TRBV29-1, the J gene TRBJ1-2; maybe TRBD1 (5 bases). Germline CDR1 and CDR2: SQVTM and ANQGSEA. CDR3 size: 16 residues. The V end lost 2 bases, the J end lost 7 bases, and 23 bases lay between the germline ends. The CDR3 DNA reads TGCAGCGTTGAATCGGGGGGGACCCACCCGGGGCCTGGCTACACCTTC. Translated, it gives CSVESGGTHPGPGYTF.

The chain is built from TRBV3-1 (or the pseudogene TRBV3-2) and TRBJ1-3; unclear D gene. The CDR3 covers 15 residues. V was cut by 1 base and J by 2 bases, with 9 bases left in between. CDR1 LGHDT and CDR2 YNNKEL come from the germline V gene (reference sequence). This CDR3 reads CASSQARFPGNTIYF. The CDR3 DNA reads as TGTGCCAGCAGCCAAGCGAGGTTTCCTGGAAACACCATATATTTT.

V usage is TRBV7-8 and J usage is TRBJ2-3; TRBD2 matches 8 bases. The V and J ends lost 5 bases and 2 bases, in that order; junction bases with no gene match: 12. CDR3 length equals 17 residues. CDR1 SGHVS and CDR2 FQNEAQ come from the germline V gene. CDR3 sequence: CASSPRGGGGVTDTQYF. In nucleotides, the CDR3 is TGTGCCAGCAGCCCCCGGGGGGGCGGGGGAGTCACAGATACGCAGTATTTT. Variable domain in full (rest from reference TRBV7-8 and TRBJ2-3): GAGVSQSPRYKVAKRGQDVALRCDPISGHVSLFWYQQALGQGPEFLTYFQNEAQLDKSGLPSDRFFAERPEGSVSTLKIQRTQQEDSAVYLCASSPRGGGGVTDTQYFGPGTRLTVL.

The gene calls are TRBV13 and TRBJ2-7; 10 bases are a match to TRBD1. CDR1 is PRHDT and CDR2 is FYEKMQ in the germline V gene (reference sequence). Trimming cost V 4 bases and J 6 bases; bases outside gene matches: 15. The length of the CDR3 is 17 residues. This chain's CDR3 is CASSSNYRDRGRVEQYF. CDR3 bases: TGTGCCAGCAGCTCGAATTACCGGGACAGGGGAAGAGTCGAGCAGTACTTC.

This sequence joins TRBV27 and TRBJ2-5, with TRBD2 matching 9 bases. CDR3 size: 15 residues. V was clipped by 5 bases and J by 6 bases; unmatched bases: 10. Germline CDR1 MNHEY, CDR2 SMNVEV (reference sequence). CDR3 protein: CASSASLAGPKTQYF. For the CDR3, the DNA is TGTGCCAGCAGTGCCAGCCTAGCGGGACCAAAGACCCAGTACTTC.

This chain links TRBV14 with TRBJ1-2, with D hard to call. The length of the CDR3 is 13 residues. The V and J ends lost 1 base and 4 bases respectively, with 7 bases between them. Germline CDR1 is SGHDN and CDR2 is FVKESK. The CDR3 here is CASSQGSGYGYTF. CDR3 DNA sequence: TGTGCCAGCAGCCAAGGGAGCGGCTATGGCTACACCTTC.

The chain recombines TRBV29-1 with TRBJ2-7; TRBD2 matches 10 bases. The CDR3 consists of 14 residues. Germline CDR1 SQVTM, CDR2 ANQGSEA. V gave up 3 bases and J gave up 4 bases; unmatched junction bases: 6. CDR3 bases: TGCAGCGTTGATAAGGCTAGCGGGGGATACGAGCAGTACTTC. Its protein is CSVDKASGGYEQYF.

This clone was seen more than once but under ten times. The chain has TRBV3-1 (or the pseudogene TRBV3-2) and TRBJ2-5; the D gene is possibly TRBD2 (7 bases). Germline V gene data show CDR1 as LGHDT and CDR2 as YNNKEL (reference sequence). V shed 0 bases and J shed 6 bases, with 17 bases lying between them. The CDR3 sequence is 16 residues long. CDR3 sequence (DNA): TGTGCCAGCAGCCAAGATATGGGGGGGCAGGTGAAGACCCAGTACTTC. This sequence encodes CASSQDMGGQVKTQYF.

The V gene is TRBV5-1, the J gene TRBJ1-2, with TRBD1 identical over 7 bases. Germline V gene lookup returns CDR1 SGHRS and CDR2 YFSETQ. V gave up 7 bases and J gave up 8 bases; unmatched junction bases: 11. CDR3 length: 13 residues. CDR3 bases: TGCGCCAGCCAGGAGGAGACAGGGTGGGGCTACACCTTC. Translating gives CASQEETGWGYTF. Drawing the rest from reference TRBV5-1 and TRBJ1-2, the complete variable domain is KAGVTQTPRYLIKTRGQQVTLSCSPISGHRSVSWYQQTPGQGLQFLFEYFSETQRNKGNFPGRFSGRQFSNSRSEMNVSTLELGDSALYLCASQEETGWGYTFGSGTRLTVV.

The chain has TRBV24-1 and TRBJ2-5, with 7 bases matching TRBD1. The CDR3 contains 17 residues. The ends lost 4 bases at V and 1 base at J; junction bases unmatched: 11. CDR1 is KGHDR, CDR2 SFDVKD, per germline. The CDR3 spells CATSDTIGGNFQETQYF. DNA of the CDR3: TGTGCCACCAGTGACACAATAGGGGGCAACTTCCAAGAGACCCAGTACTTC.

The chain recombines TRBV2 with TRBJ1-2, with unresolved D. V dropped 4 bases and J dropped 6 bases, with 12 bases sitting between them. Germline V gene lookup returns CDR1 SNHLY and CDR2 FYNNEI. The CDR3 is made up of 13 amino acids. For the CDR3, the DNA is TGTGCCAGCAGTGTGGGAGGGATCCATGGCTACACCTTC. Amino acids: CASSVGGIHGYTF.

In DNA, the CDR3 is TGTGCCAGCCTTAACAGGGGGCGCTTAGGGTCACCCCTCCACTTT. This translates into CASLNRGRLGSPLHF. This chain uses TRBV2 with TRBJ1-6; 9 bases are a match to TRBD1. CDR3 length equals 15 residues. V shed 8 bases, J shed 10 bases, and the junction held 12 bases outside the gene matches. Germline values: CDR1 SNHLY, CDR2 FYNNEI.

The chain has TRBV27 and TRBJ2-7; D might be TRBD2 (5 bases). The germline gives CDR1 MNHEY, CDR2 SMNVEV (reference sequence). V dropped 5 bases and J dropped 2 bases, with 16 bases sitting between them. CDR3 length: 15 amino acids. CDR3 bases: TGTGCCAGCAGTCCCTTTCCGGGGTTGACCTACGAGCAGTACTTC. Translated: CASSPFPGLTYEQYF.

Details on this clone: The junction and the germline gene differ at one end; a read error may be behind it. The chain links TRBV2 to TRBJ1-5, with a weak D call TRBD1 (6 bases). The CDR3 consists of 13 residues. Germline loops: CDR1 SNHLY, CDR2 FYNNEI. The CDR3 DNA reads TGTGCCAGCAGGGAAGACAGGAATCAGCCCCAGCATTTT. Translation gives CASREDRNQPQHF.

This clone came up once. The chain carries TRBV19 and TRBJ1-2; TRBD1 matches 8 bases. Trimming at V came to 10 bases and at J to 7 bases, leaving 11 bases not matched to a gene. Per the germline V gene, CDR1 is LNHDA and CDR2 is SQIVND (reference sequence). This CDR3 spans 13 amino acids. The DNA of the CDR3 is TGTGCCACCGAGGAGACAGGGGCATCTGGCTACACCTTC. The encoded protein is CATEETGASGYTF.

The genes are TRBV7-2 and TRBJ2-7; D is possibly TRBD2 (6 bases). CDR3 length: 14 amino acids. Between the trimmed V and J ends, which lost 5 bases and 2 bases, there was a span of 13 bases. CDR1 is SGHTA, CDR2 FQGNSA, per germline. The CDR3 DNA follows: TGTGCCAGCAGCCACGCACGGGGGACCTACGAGCAGTACTTC. Encoded protein: CASSHARGTYEQYF.